This T cell receptor (beta chain) was identified in a study of CD8 T cells in ankylosing spondylitis. TCRdb re-called the 5' RACE reads with MiXCR, one entry per CDR3 protein. The sample has fewer than 500,000 distinct CDR3 sequences, 20% to 25% seen once; the top ten hold roughly 16%. Study-level points and caveats: Characteristic, it appeared, of ankylosing spondylitis blood was a TCR beta motif of several highly homologous variants. Reactive arthritis synovial fluid and blood previously showed some of these motif variants.

Germline CDR1 and CDR2: SGHTA and FQGNSA. This CDR3 spans 12 amino acids. V was cut by 6 bases and J by 5 bases, with 10 bases left in between. Details on this clonotype: Its specificity is not known.

The TCR comes from a male donor with ankylosing spondylitis. This sequence joins TRBV7-2 and TRBJ1-2; D possibly corresponds to TRBD1 (6 bases). The sequencing input was blood, either unsorted or a sorted T cell fraction (not recorded which). The CDR3 region has the DNA TGTGCCAGCAGAGCGGACAGATATGGCTACACCTTC. Translation gives CASRADRYGYTF.